The next 23 T cell receptor beta chains were all read from a single sample in a study of regulatory T cells in long-lasting Graves disease. Time point defined: persistent/refractory GD, antithyroid drugs over 5 years with positive TRAb. PBMC-derived RNA was used for the TCR library. In building TCR beta libraries, iRepertoire HTBI primers were used together with Arm-PCR of CDR3 regions. Using its own MiXCR run on the multiplex PCR reads, TCRdb lists one record per CDR3 protein. The table includes about 660,000 distinct CDR3 sequences, approximately 31% detected once. Sequences were derived from peripheral blood mononuclear cells (PBMCs), sampled when the disease was refractory, from a patient treated with antithyroid drugs. The receptors were gathered from a female donor with Graves disease.

This clonotype has more than one count but fewer than ten. The chain carries TRBV29-1 and TRBJ1-1, with D tentatively TRBD1 (5 bases). With 3 bases removed from V and 4 bases from J, the gap between germline ends came to 12 bases. From germline, CDR1 is SQVTM and CDR2 ANQGSEA. This CDR3 contains 13 residues. The CDR3 reads CSVEQGRGTEAFF. The CDR3 DNA is TGCAGCGTTGAGCAGGGACGAGGCACTGAAGCTTTCTTT.

Many counts were recorded for this clonotype. The V gene is TRBV2, the J gene TRBJ1-5; tentatively, D is TRBD1 (6 bases). V was pared by 1 base and J by 6 bases, with 13 bases between. CDR3 size: 15 residues. The germline gives CDR1 SNHLY, CDR2 FYNNEI. CDR3 nucleotides: TGTGCCAGCAGTGAAGAAAGATACAGGGCTCAGCCCCAGCATTTT. Its translation: CASSEERYRAQPQHF.

This chain joins TRBV5-5 and TRBJ2-5, with no clear D. The CDR3 length is 13 residues. Trimming pared 1 base from V and 4 bases from J, leaving 8 bases between. In germline, CDR1 is SGHKS, CDR2 YYEKEE (reference sequence). The CDR3: CASSLWSSETQYF. The CDR3, as DNA: TGTGCCAGCAGCTTGTGGTCGTCAGAGACCCAGTACTTC.

The rearrangement uses TRBV6-2 or TRBV6-3 and TRBJ2-2, with 10 bases fitting TRBD1. Looked up from germline, CDR1 is MNHEY and CDR2 is SVGEGT. J lost 3 bases, V lost 6 bases, and 16 bases had no gene match. The CDR3 extends over 19 amino acids. The chain's CDR3 is CASRPLALTGGFYTGELFF. The CDR3 nucleotides are TGTGCCAGCAGACCACTTGCCCTGACAGGGGGCTTCTACACCGGGGAGCTGTTTTTT.

This clonotype was seen more than once but under ten times. The chain employs TRBV7-3 and TRBJ2-2; 7 bases are shared with TRBD2. Germline assignment: CDR1 SGHTA and CDR2 FQGTGA. J was trimmed by 7 bases and V by 5 bases; bases with no gene match: 13. There are 16 residues in the CDR3. The chain's CDR3 is CASSPMTSLRNGELFF. The CDR3 DNA is TGTGCCAGCAGCCCTATGACTAGCCTCAGGAACGGGGAGCTGTTTTTT.

The table lists this clonotype with many counts. The chain links TRBV6-1 to TRBJ1-2; 8 nucleotides agree with TRBD1. This CDR3 contains 15 residues. V gave up 6 bases and J gave up 3 bases; unmatched junction bases: 9. The V gene's germline CDR1 is MNHNS and CDR2 SASEGT. CDR3 loop: CASSLRTGWDYGYTF. In nucleotides, the CDR3 is TGTGCCAGCAGCTTAAGGACAGGGTGGGACTATGGCTACACCTTC.

This chain connects TRBV12-5 to TRBJ2-2; the D gene is possibly TRBD2 (6 bases). CDR3 size: 16 residues. The V and J ends lost 0 bases and 0 bases respectively, with 8 bases between them. The germline V gene has CDR1 LGHNT and CDR2 FRNRAP. CDR3 residues: CASGLVAGSNTGELFF. The CDR3 DNA reads as TGTGCTAGTGGTTTGGTTGCGGGATCGAACACCGGGGAGCTGTTTTTT.

The CDR3 region is CASSPTSGRINEQFF. As DNA, the CDR3 is TGTGCCAGCAGTCCGACTAGCGGGAGAATCAATGAGCAGTTCTTC. The rearrangement links TRBV2 to TRBJ2-1, with 12 bases identical to TRBD2. CDR1 is SNHLY and CDR2 is FYNNEI in the germline V gene. This CDR3 contains 15 residues. Trimming cost V 5 bases and J 6 bases; bases outside gene matches: 5. The full variable domain, its missing parts supplied by reference TRBV2 and TRBJ2-1, is EPEVTQTPSHQVTQMGQEVILRCVPISNHLYFYWYRQILGQKVEFLVSFYNNEISEKSEIFDDQFSVERPDGSNFTLKIRSTKLEDSAMYFCASSPTSGRINEQFFGPGTRLTVL.

This clonotype was seen ten or more times. The V call is TRBV12-3 or TRBV12-4, the J call TRBJ2-7; tentatively, D is TRBD1 (6 bases). The V and J ends lost 6 bases and 2 bases respectively, with 11 bases between them. The CDR3 is made up of 13 amino acids. CDR3 sequence: CASRGDTAYEQYF. The CDR3 coding sequence is TGTGCCAGCAGGGGGGACACCGCCTACGAGCAGTACTTC.

This clonotype appeared a few times. This chain connects TRBV5-1 to TRBJ1-4; 9 bases match TRBD1. V lost 5 bases, J lost 6 bases, and 8 bases stayed unmatched. The germline gives CDR1 SGHRS, CDR2 YFSETQ. This CDR3 has 15 residues. Here the CDR3 reads CASSITGTGYEKLFF. The CDR3 nucleotides are TGCGCCAGCAGTATTACCGGGACAGGGTATGAAAAACTGTTTTTT.

Details on this clonotype: This sequence may be a read error, since a much larger clone differs from it by one base. The J gene is TRBJ1-4, the V gene TRBV2; TRBD1 matches 8 bases. Germline CDR1 and CDR2: SNHLY and FYNNEI. This CDR3 contains 14 residues. The CDR3 sequence: CASSTGQDNGKLFF. CDR3 DNA: TGTGCCAGCAGTACGGGACAGGACAATGGAAAACTGTTTTTT.

The table lists this clonotype with many counts. This chain connects TRBV6-9 to TRBJ2-7; D not resolved. Germline values: CDR1 MNHGY, CDR2 SVAAGI. The ends were cut back, 3 bases at V and 0 bases at J, with 12 bases in the middle. This CDR3 has 15 amino acids. The CDR3 DNA reads TGTGCCAGCAGTTACGCTGACGGCGCCTCCTACGAGCAGTACTTC. It specifies CASSYADGASYEQYF.

The chain combines TRBV19 with TRBJ2-7; TRBD2 agrees at 7 bases. Germline V gives CDR1 LNHDA, CDR2 SQIVND (reference sequence). The CDR3 is 15 residues long. Unmatched junction bases numbered 9, after V lost 2 bases and J lost 5 bases. The CDR3 region is CASSINGRPPDEQYF. CDR3 in DNA: TGTGCCAGTAGTATAAACGGGAGGCCCCCTGACGAGCAGTACTTC. The variable domain in full, with the rest retrieved from reference TRBV19 and TRBJ2-7, is DGGITQSPKYLFRKEGQNVTLSCEQNLNHDAMYWYRQDPGQGLRLIYYSQIVNDFQKGDIAEGYSVSREKKESFPLTVTSAQKNPTAFYLCASSINGRPPDEQYFGPGTRLTVT.

Many counts were recorded for this clonotype. The V call is TRBV29-1, the J call TRBJ1-1; D ambiguous. The CDR3 spans 11 residues. The germline V gene has CDR1 SQVTM and CDR2 ANQGSEA. The CDR3 coding sequence is TGCACCTCTCTGCGCCACACTGAAGCTTTCTTT. This sequence encodes CTSLRHTEAFF.

The sample holds a few counts of this clonotype. The chain couples TRBV18 to TRBJ1-2; no firm D call. Trimming removed 0 bases at V and 4 bases at J, with 12 bases between. CDR3 length: 15 amino acids. CDR1 is KGHSH, CDR2 LQKENI, per germline. CDR3 protein: CASSPPAGVGYGYTF. DNA of the CDR3: TGTGCCAGCTCACCACCGGCGGGAGTGGGCTATGGCTACACCTTC.

J is TRBJ2-5 and V is TRBV6-1, with 7 bases matching TRBD1. CDR1 MNHNS and CDR2 SASEGT come from the germline V gene. J lost 2 bases, V lost 4 bases, and 7 bases had no gene match. This CDR3 spans 15 amino acids. The CDR3 DNA follows: TGTGCCAGCAGTGGTCGACAGGGCCAGCAAGAGACCCAGTACTTC. Translation gives CASSGRQGQQETQYF.

The V and J genes are TRBV19 and TRBJ1-2; D gene unclear. Germline CDR1 and CDR2: LNHDA and SQIVND (reference sequence). The CDR3 has 14 amino acids. The V gene lost 6 bases and the J gene lost 0 bases, with 11 bases spanning the gap. The CDR3 DNA reads TGTGCCAGTAGCAAGACATTCACTAACTATGGCTACACCTTC. It codes for CASSKTFTNYGYTF.

This clonotype was seen repeatedly, ten times or more. This sequence joins TRBV28 and TRBJ1-1; no clear D. CDR1 and CDR2 from the germline V gene are MDHEN and SYDVKM. The CDR3 runs 16 residues. The V end was cut by 4 bases, the J end by 3 bases, with 18 bases between. The CDR3 loop reads CASSWASKGGHTEAFF. CDR3 DNA sequence: TGTGCCAGCAGTTGGGCCAGCAAAGGCGGTCACACTGAAGCTTTCTTT.

The J gene is TRBJ2-2, the V gene TRBV12-3 or TRBV12-4; D remains ambiguous. Trimming left V 2 bases short and J 4 bases short, with 8 bases between. This CDR3 contains 14 residues. The CDR3 here is CASSLMGSTGELFF. Here the CDR3 DNA reads TGTGCCAGCAGTTTAATGGGGTCCACCGGGGAGCTGTTTTTT.

The chain joins TRBV29-1 to TRBJ1-2; D is ambiguous. Germline CDR1 reads SQVTM; CDR2 reads ANQGSEA. The CDR3 sequence is 15 residues long. V was trimmed by 5 bases and J by 3 bases, leaving 19 bases between them. This CDR3 is CSVFSTRPGDYGYTF. DNA of the CDR3: TGCAGCGTTTTTTCCACACGGCCCGGAGACTATGGCTACACCTTC. Complete variable domain (other parts from reference TRBV29-1 and TRBJ1-2): SAVISQKPSRDICQRGTSLTIQCQVDSQVTMMFWYRQQPGQSLTLIATANQGSEATYESGFVIDKFPISRPNLTFSTLTVSNMSPEDSSIYLCSVFSTRPGDYGYTFGSGTRLTVV.

The chain uses TRBV9 and TRBJ1-2; D is possibly TRBD1 (5 bases). This CDR3 comprises 19 residues. Between the trimmed V and J ends, which lost 3 bases and 3 bases, there was a span of 27 bases. The V gene's germline CDR1 is SGDLS and CDR2 YYNGEE. The CDR3 loop is CASSARRTRDSPQYYGYTF. CDR3 DNA: TGTGCCAGCAGCGCACGCCGGACTCGGGACTCTCCGCAATACTATGGCTACACCTTC.

The chain has TRBV7-9 and TRBJ2-7; tentative D call: TRBD1 (6 bases). The CDR3 length is 13 residues. Looked up from germline, CDR1 is SEHNR and CDR2 is FQNEAQ (reference sequence). Trimming cost V 3 bases and J 7 bases, with 13 bases left between them. This CDR3 is CASSFAQGNEQYF. The CDR3 coding sequence is TGTGCCAGCAGCTTTGCCCAGGGGAATGAGCAGTACTTC.

As regards this clonotype: Mismatch with germline at one junction end may stem from a read error. The genes are TRBV6-2 or TRBV6-3 and TRBJ2-2, with 12 positions matching TRBD2. This CDR3 spans 18 amino acids. Germline CDR1 MNHEY, CDR2 SVGEGT. CDR3 nucleotides: TGTGCCGGCAGTTACCAACGACTAGCGGGAGAGGGCACCGGGGAGCTGTTTTTT. It specifies CAGSYQRLAGEGTGELFF.